Listed here are 16 T cell receptor beta chains from one sample, sequenced in a study of T cells after posttransplantation cyclophosphamide. The assay was immunoSEQ multiplex PCR, and TCRdb's table has in-frame clones only and misses some. The data hold 6,900 or so clones, with over 70% observed a single time. The material sequenced was memory CD4+ T cells sorted from blood. The origin of the receptors is a woman aged 45-60 years in good health and a related stem cell transplant donor.

The rearrangement uses TRBV4-3 and TRBJ2-3; 10 bases are a match to TRBD2. The CDR3 loop spans 18 amino acids. The J segment lost 2 bases and the V segment lost 4 bases, leaving 12 bases of the junction unmatched. CDR1 is LGHNA and CDR2 is YSLEER in the germline V gene. The CDR3 DNA reads TGCGCCAGCAGCCGGACTCCCAGCGGGAGGGCGCCCACAGATACGCAGTATTTT. Its protein product is CASSRTPSGRAPTDTQYF.

This clone was seen once. This chain uses TRBV7-9 with TRBJ1-2; D is unresolved. Germline values: CDR1 SEHNR, CDR2 FQNEAQ (reference sequence). Between the trimmed V and J ends, which lost 5 bases and 8 bases, there was a span of 21 bases. The CDR3 has 15 residues. CDR3 protein: CASSVQSRRARGYTF. Written as DNA, the CDR3 is TGTGCCAGCAGCGTCCAAAGCCGGAGGGCCCGGGGCTACACCTTC.

V is TRBV5-8 and J is TRBJ1-5; 9 bases map to TRBD1. J was trimmed by 5 bases and V by 4 bases; bases with no gene match: 4. The germline CDR1 and CDR2 sequences are SGHTS and YDEGEE. The CDR3 runs to 14 residues. Here the CDR3 DNA reads TGTGCCAGCAGCCAAGGACAGGGGCATCAGCCCCAGCATTTT. Residues: CASSQGQGHQPQHF.

The chain uses TRBV5-6 and TRBJ1-4; 12 bases agree with TRBD1. The CDR3 consists of 18 residues. V gave up 0 bases and J gave up 2 bases; unmatched junction bases: 5. Germline CDR1 is SGHDT and CDR2 is YYEEEE. CDR3 amino acids: CASSLARDRGRTNEKLFF. The CDR3 DNA is TGTGCCAGCAGCTTGGCCCGGGACAGGGGGCGGACTAATGAAAAACTGTTTTTT. The whole variable domain, remainder taken from reference TRBV5-6 and TRBJ1-4, is DAGVTQSPTHLIKTRGQQVTLRCSPKSGHDTVSWYQQALGQGPQFIFQYYEEEERQRGNFPDRFSGHQFPNYSSELNVNALLLGDSALYLCASSLARDRGRTNEKLFFGSGTQLSVL.

CDR3 in amino acids: CASQRIYRDRGTEQFF. The CDR3 DNA reads TGTGCCAGCCAAAGAATCTATCGGGACAGGGGGACTGAGCAGTTCTTC. This rearrangement joins TRBV5-8 to TRBJ2-1; 11 positions agree with TRBD1. Looked up from germline, CDR1 is SGHTS and CDR2 is YDEGEE. The CDR3 runs to 16 residues. V shed 7 bases and J 9 bases; nucleotides not matched to a gene: 15.

The chain has TRBV19 and TRBJ2-1; maybe TRBD2 (5 bases). The CDR3 length is 14 residues. Germline CDR1 reads LNHDA; CDR2 reads SQIVND (reference sequence). V lost 0 bases, J lost 5 bases, and 8 bases lay in between. This CDR3 is CASSIERANNEQFF. CDR3 nucleotide sequence: TGTGCCAGTAGTATAGAGCGGGCCAACAATGAGCAGTTCTTC. The full variable domain, in which reference TRBV19 and TRBJ2-1 provide the parts outside the CDR3, is DGGITQSPKYLFRKEGQNVTLSCEQNLNHDAMYWYRQDPGQGLRLIYYSQIVNDFQKGDIAEGYSVSREKKESFPLTVTSAQKNPTAFYLCASSIERANNEQFFGPGTRLTVL.

This clone was recorded once. This sequence joins TRBV20-1 and TRBJ2-5, with no clear D. Trimming shortened V by 6 bases and J by 2 bases, and 7 bases separated the two germline ends. Germline lookup yields CDR1 DFQATT and CDR2 SNEGSKA (reference sequence). The CDR3 covers 11 residues. CDR3 bases: TGCAGTGCAAGACCACAAGAGACCCAGTACTTC. Amino acids: CSARPQETQYF.

The gene calls are TRBV18 and TRBJ1-4; D is unclear. Germline CDR1 is KGHSH and CDR2 is LQKENI. CDR3 length: 15 amino acids. The V gene lost 1 base and the J gene lost 4 bases, with 10 bases spanning the gap. The CDR3 spells CASSPLELINEKLFF. The CDR3 region has the DNA TGTGCCAGCTCACCACTTGAACTTATTAATGAAAAACTGTTTTTT. The variable domain in full, completed from reference TRBV18 and TRBJ1-4, reads NAGVMQNPRHLVRRRGQEARLRCSPMKGHSHVYWYRQLPEEGLKFMVYLQKENIIDESGMPKERFSAEFPKEGPSILRIQQVVRGDSAAYFCASSPLELINEKLFFGSGTQLSVL.

The chain is built from TRBV2 and TRBJ2-5, with TRBD2 as a possible D gene (6 bases). Germline CDR1 SNHLY, CDR2 FYNNEI. The CDR3 runs to 12 residues. Trimming took 6 bases from V and 13 from J, leaving 18 bases between them. This CDR3 is CASRVDPSEGYF. For the CDR3, the DNA is TGTGCCAGCAGGGTTGATCCTAGCGAGGGGTACTTC.

The chain couples TRBV5-1 to TRBJ1-4; D may be TRBD1 (5 bases). V was cut by 0 bases and J by 0 bases, with 9 bases left in between. This CDR3 has 16 amino acids. Germline V CDR1 and CDR2: SGHRS, YFSETQ. CDR3 amino acids: CASSLGTLATNEKLFF. The CDR3 bases are TGCGCCAGCAGCTTGGGGACACTTGCAACTAATGAAAAACTGTTTTTT.

In this sample, this clone turned up a few times. The chain joins TRBV5-6 to TRBJ2-3; 7 bases line up with TRBD2. V was pared by 0 bases and J by 8 bases, with 9 bases of the junction left unmatched. The germline gives CDR1 SGHDT, CDR2 YYEEEE. CDR3 size: 15 residues. The CDR3 reads CASSLAGQRGVTQYF. Written as DNA, the CDR3 is TGTGCCAGCAGCTTGGCGGGGCAGCGGGGAGTTACGCAGTATTTT. Together with reference TRBV5-6 and TRBJ2-3, the CDR3 gives the full variable domain: DAGVTQSPTHLIKTRGQQVTLRCSPKSGHDTVSWYQQALGQGPQFIFQYYEEEERQRGNFPDRFSGHQFPNYSSELNVNALLLGDSALYLCASSLAGQRGVTQYFGPGTRLTVL.

The rearrangement joins TRBV18 to TRBJ1-1, with a possible D match to TRBD1 (6 bases). Germline CDR1 is KGHSH and CDR2 is LQKENI. This CDR3 spans 14 amino acids. Trimming removed 6 bases from V and 7 bases from J, with 18 bases in between. CDR3 coding DNA: TGTGCCAGCTCTGCACCTGGGACACTCCGTGAAGCTTTCTTT. Protein product: CASSAPGTLREAFF.

J is TRBJ2-7 and V is TRBV7-2; D possibly corresponds to TRBD1 (6 bases). Trimming left V 1 base short and J 2 bases short, with 18 bases between. CDR3 length: 17 amino acids. CDR1 SGHTA and CDR2 FQGNSA come from the germline V gene. DNA of the CDR3: TGTGCCAGCAGCTTAGAAGGGGGTCACGCCCAACCCTACGAGCAGTACTTC. Translated: CASSLEGGHAQPYEQYF.

The V gene is TRBV7-8, the J gene TRBJ2-7; D is perhaps TRBD2 (5 bases). This CDR3 has 14 amino acids. Per germline, CDR1 SGHVS and CDR2 FQNEAQ. V dropped 0 bases and J dropped 1 base, with 7 bases sitting between them. CDR3 region: CASSLAGLSYEQYF. The CDR3 nucleotides read TGTGCCAGCAGCTTAGCAGGACTTTCCTACGAGCAGTACTTC. Drawing the rest from reference TRBV7-8 and TRBJ2-7, the complete variable domain is GAGVSQSPRYKVAKRGQDVALRCDPISGHVSLFWYQQALGQGPEFLTYFQNEAQLDKSGLPSDRFFAERPEGSVSTLKIQRTQQEDSAVYLCASSLAGLSYEQYFGPGTRLTVT.

The count of this clone is one. This rearrangement joins TRBV7-2 to TRBJ1-1; 7 bases map to TRBD1. Germline CDR1 SGHTA, CDR2 FQGNSA. This CDR3 spans 16 amino acids. Trimming at V came to 6 bases and at J to 1 base, leaving 11 bases not matched to a gene. CDR3 region: CASRSLVRGPNTEAFF. CDR3 in DNA: TGTGCCAGCAGGAGCCTAGTTAGGGGGCCGAACACTGAAGCTTTCTTT. The full variable domain, in which reference TRBV7-2 and TRBJ1-1 provide the parts outside the CDR3, is GAGVSQSPSNKVTEKGKDVELRCDPISGHTALYWYRQSLGQGLEFLIYFQGNSAPDKSGLPSDRFSAERTGGSVSTLTIQRTQQEDSAVYLCASRSLVRGPNTEAFFGQGTRLTVV.

The genes are TRBV7-2 and TRBJ2-2, with TRBD2 matching over 12 bases. V was pared by 1 base and J by 6 bases, with 9 bases of the junction left unmatched. The CDR3 is 18 residues long. Germline V gene sequence: CDR1 SGHTA, CDR2 FQGNSA. DNA of the CDR3: TGTGCCAGCAGCTTAGGTGTTTCTAGCGGGAGGGCCCCCGGGGAGCTGTTTTTT. Protein sequence: CASSLGVSSGRAPGELFF.